This T cell receptor (beta chain) was found in a study of T cells in Graves' hyperthyroidism and ophthalmopathy (dated by TCRdb to the late 2010s). Regarding the study in general: A discovery cohort of about 95 patients, about 43 with Graves' ophthalmopathy and approximately 60 with stable Graves' hyperthyroidism, was used to find distinguishing TCR V-J signatures. In several Graves' hyperthyroidism patients, the study also compared T-cell repertoires from thyroid tissue with T-cell repertoires from blood. The roughly 100 discovery patients were randomly divided into training and test sets at a 7:3 ratio. The paper describes TCR Vbeta CDR3 sequencing of some 130 peripheral blood samples, made up of approximately 40 ophthalmopathy patients, over 70 hyperthyroidism patients and 17 progressor patients. Prospective prediction of ophthalmopathy was tested in an independent validation cohort consisting of some 19 hyperthyroidism patients and approximately 16 patients who later progressed to ophthalmopathy. Once sampling was done, hyperthyroidism patients were given methimazole at a starting dose of 30 mg daily, whereas ophthalmopathy patients were given high-dose intravenous methylprednisolone. Study-wide findings and limitations: In validation, the model predicted progression to ophthalmopathy with roughly 66% sensitivity and over 72% specificity, a median of 6.5 months before onset. Sample size was not statistically predetermined, and investigators were not blinded to group allocation. Most expanded thyroid clonotypes (frequency above 0.001) were also detected in blood, suggesting blood repertoires may reflect thyroid immune responses. A 13 V-J signature model separated ophthalmopathy from stable hyperthyroidism, with about 90% sensitivity and around 84% specificity in cross-validation and 80%/75% in testing.

The study excluded patients with uncontrolled infections, other autoimmune diseases, pregnancy or lactation. Clinical symptoms, serum thyroxine and TRAb, thyroid ultrasound, and orbital computed tomography formed the basis for the diagnoses. Total RNA was extracted using Trizol reagent, and RNA quality was assessed on an Agilent 2100 Bioanalyzer. The CDR3 runs 15 amino acids, cysteine and phenylalanine included. Solely the CDR3 DNA is kept, with 45 bases framed from the first base. The trim is 7 bases for V and 0 bases for J, with a gap of 15 bases between the germline ends. TCR beta CDR3 regions were amplified from RNA transcripts. For the first round of RT-PCR on the TCR CDR3, the HTBI primer set was used together with the Qiagen OneStep RT-PCR kit. The libraries were constructed in a second round of multiplex PCR and then size-selected and purified. The libraries were sequenced on an Illumina HiSeq2000 using paired-end 100 bp reads. On the study's bioinformatics: SOAPnuke was used to process the raw data, with reads discarded if the reads contained adapters or uncalled bases, had a mean Phred below 15, or lacked an exact constant-primer or identifier match. COPE v1.2.5 was used to merge high-quality paired reads, and clonotypes were defined as unique nucleotide sequences. MiTCR v1.1 was used to align the clonotypes against IMGT TRBV, TRBD and TRBJ reference segments. The analysis included only V-J combinations with a frequency above 0.0001, which together covered 99% to 99.2% of the repertoires. The TCS score was defined as F50 (clonal expansion) divided by E x V (chaos), with BLOSUM62-based TCRdist calculated between CDR3 peptides within each V-J. Welch's t-statistics and random forest reduced 500 to 650 V-J features to 10 to 15, which were used in a naive Bayes classifier (R e1071). Thyroid-blood repertoire similarity was quantified with the Morisita-Horn index. The public reads were quality trimmed at Q25 with fastp and then assembled into clones with MiXCR by TCRdb, keeping productive beta chains. Identical CDR3 proteins give one entry, which carries the most common genes and DNA. The V and J calls come from TCRdb's annotation, not from the publication. The sample has about 570,000 distinct CDR3 sequences on record, around 46% of them singletons. The ten top clones hold around 20% of the sample.

This clonotype was found many times. This receptor's antigen is unknown. Nothing much larger sits one base from this clone, and base qualities are not available. Sequencing used peripheral blood or thyroid tissue (not recorded which). This chain joins TRBV12-3 or TRBV12-4 to TRBJ2-5; the D region possibly corresponds to TRBD1 (5 bases align). The clonotype was recovered from an adult woman with Graves' disease, either hyperthyroidism or ophthalmopathy (not recorded which). The sequenced DNA: TGTGCCAGCACCCTCGACGCAGGGTACCAAGAGACCCAGTACTTC. This yields the protein CASTLDAGYQETQYF.